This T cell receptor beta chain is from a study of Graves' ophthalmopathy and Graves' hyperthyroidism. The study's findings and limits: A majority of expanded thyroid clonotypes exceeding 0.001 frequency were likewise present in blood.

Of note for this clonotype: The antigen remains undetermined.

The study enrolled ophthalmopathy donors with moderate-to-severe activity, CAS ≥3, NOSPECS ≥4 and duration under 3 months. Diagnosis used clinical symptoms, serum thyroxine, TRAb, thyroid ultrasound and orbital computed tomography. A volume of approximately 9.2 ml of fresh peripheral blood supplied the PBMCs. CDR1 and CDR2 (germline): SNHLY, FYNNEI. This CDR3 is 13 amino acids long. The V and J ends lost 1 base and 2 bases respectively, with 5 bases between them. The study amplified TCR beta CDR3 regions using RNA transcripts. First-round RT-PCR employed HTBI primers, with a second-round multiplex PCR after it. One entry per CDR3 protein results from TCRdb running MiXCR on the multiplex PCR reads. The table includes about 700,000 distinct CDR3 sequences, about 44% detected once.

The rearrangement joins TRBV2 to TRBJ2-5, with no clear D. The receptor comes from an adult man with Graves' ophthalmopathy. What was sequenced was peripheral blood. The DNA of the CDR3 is TGTGCCAGCAGTGAAGGCAGACAAGAGACCCAGTACTTC. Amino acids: CASSEGRQETQYF.